Listed below are T cell receptor beta chains from one sample, sequenced in a study of STAT3 mutations in large granular lymphocyte leukemia. Sequencing was performed with immunoSEQ multiplex PCR; in TCRdb, only in-frame clones are kept and a portion is missing. Here the sample spans approximately 29,000 clones, around 86% being singletons. Sequenced: peripheral blood mononuclear cells. Source of these receptors: a man between 60 and 70 years old with T-cell large granular lymphocyte leukemia. Some clones in this sample may be carry-over from other donors' samples. CDR3s include the opening cysteine and the closing phenylalanine or tryptophan. A D gene is named only where the DNA matches it firmly. Some rows have no size entry. The others give once, few or many, or a class for an expanded clone.

abundance: -; j_gene: TRBJ1-4; v_gene: TRBV28; d_gene: -; CDR3nt: TGTGCCAGCAGTTATGGGGGGTTGGGAGAAAAACTGTTTTTT; CDR3aa: CASSYGGLGEKLFF
abundance: -; j_gene: TRBJ2-2; v_gene: TRBV4-2; d_gene: TRBD2; CDR3nt: TGTGCCAGCAGCTATACCGGGACTAGCGGGAGCGAGGGGGAGCTGTTTTTT; CDR3aa: CASSYTGTSGSEGELFF
abundance: -; j_gene: TRBJ2-3; v_gene: TRBV28; d_gene: -; CDR3nt: TGTGCCAGCAGTACGCCTAGCCGGGCAGATACGCAGTATTTT; CDR3aa: CASSTPSRADTQYF
abundance: -; j_gene: TRBJ2-5; v_gene: TRBV7-9; d_gene: -; CDR3nt: TGTGCCAGCAGGACTCAAGGTCAAGAGACCCAGTACTTC; CDR3aa: CASRTQGQETQYF
abundance: -; j_gene: TRBJ2-3; v_gene: TRBV5-1; d_gene: -; CDR3nt: TGCGCCAGTAGCGCCCCAGGAGATGCGCAGTATTTT; CDR3aa: CASSAPGDAQYF
abundance: -; j_gene: TRBJ2-1; v_gene: TRBV5-1; d_gene: -; CDR3nt: TGCGCCAGCAGCTTGGGGGGCGAGGCCTCCTACAATGAGCAGTTCTTC; CDR3aa: CASSLGGEASYNEQFF
abundance: -; j_gene: TRBJ2-3; v_gene: TRBV5-1; d_gene: -; CDR3nt: TGCGCCAGCAGCTTGGAGGGCAGGATAAGCACAGATACGCAGTATTTT; CDR3aa: CASSLEGRISTDTQYF
abundance: -; j_gene: TRBJ2-7; v_gene: TRBV11-2; d_gene: TRBD2; CDR3nt: TGTGCCAGCAGCCGCTCGGCCTGGCGAAGGGCTAGCGGGAGTTACGAGCAGTACTTC; CDR3aa: CASSRSAWRRASGSYEQYF
abundance: -; j_gene: TRBJ2-3; v_gene: TRBV28; d_gene: -; CDR3nt: TGTGCCAGCAGTTTGCGAGACTCGCAGTATTTT; CDR3aa: CASSLRDSQYF
abundance: -; j_gene: TRBJ1-5; v_gene: TRBV30; d_gene: -; CDR3nt: TGTGCCTGGAACCTGGACCGCAATCAGCCCCAGCATTTT; CDR3aa: CAWNLDRNQPQHF
abundance: few; j_gene: TRBJ1-1; v_gene: TRBV5-1; d_gene: -; CDR3nt: TGCGCCAGCAGCTTGATTACCGGGTCCACCACTGAAGCTTTCTTT; CDR3aa: CASSLITGSTTEAFF
abundance: -; j_gene: TRBJ2-2; v_gene: TRBV27; d_gene: TRBD1; CDR3nt: TGTGCCAGCAGCCGGGACAGGAAAGGCGGGGAGCTGTTTTTT; CDR3aa: CASSRDRKGGELFF
abundance: once; j_gene: TRBJ2-7; v_gene: TRBV7-9; d_gene: TRBD1; CDR3nt: TGTGCCAGCAGCTCACAGGGGCTCGAGCAGTACTTC; CDR3aa: CASSSQGLEQYF
abundance: -; j_gene: TRBJ2-3; v_gene: TRBV28; d_gene: -; CDR3nt: TGTGCCAGCAACATGGGGGGCAGCACAGATACGCAGTATTTT; CDR3aa: CASNMGGSTDTQYF
abundance: -; j_gene: TRBJ2-3; v_gene: TRBV7-9; d_gene: -; CDR3nt: TGTGCCAGCTACCCCCAGAATACGCAGTATTTT; CDR3aa: CASYPQNTQYF
abundance: -; j_gene: TRBJ2-3; v_gene: TRBV29-1; d_gene: -; CDR3nt: TGCAGCGTCATCCCAGGGGAGAGTGAAGGCGTAACGCAGTATTTT; CDR3aa: CSVIPGESEGVTQYF
abundance: -; j_gene: TRBJ2-7; v_gene: TRBV5-5; d_gene: TRBD1; CDR3nt: TGTGCCAGCAGCCGCCCGGGACAGGGGGCCGAGCAGTACTTC; CDR3aa: CASSRPGQGAEQYF
abundance: few; j_gene: TRBJ2-7; v_gene: TRBV9; d_gene: TRBD2; CDR3nt: TGTGCCAGCAGCGTAGGCTGGCGACTAGCGGGAGGCGAGCAGTACTTC; CDR3aa: CASSVGWRLAGGEQYF
abundance: -; j_gene: TRBJ2-1; v_gene: TRBV12-5; d_gene: TRBD2; CDR3nt: TGTGCTAGTGGTACGGGGGTACTAGCGGGCAATGAGCAGTTCTTC; CDR3aa: CASGTGVLAGNEQFF
abundance: few; j_gene: TRBJ1-3; v_gene: TRBV11-2; d_gene: -; CDR3nt: TGTGCCAGCAGCGGGAGCCGGGGAAACACCATATATTTT; CDR3aa: CASSGSRGNTIYF
abundance: -; j_gene: TRBJ2-1; v_gene: TRBV5-6; d_gene: -; CDR3nt: TGTGCCAGCAGCTTGTATGGGGACTCCATCAATGAGCAGTTCTTC; CDR3aa: CASSLYGDSINEQFF
abundance: -; j_gene: TRBJ1-4; v_gene: TRBV28; d_gene: TRBD1; CDR3nt: TGTGCCAGCAGTCCAGACAGGGTTGGAAGTGAAAAACTGTTTTTT; CDR3aa: CASSPDRVGSEKLFF
abundance: -; j_gene: TRBJ2-3; v_gene: TRBV27; d_gene: TRBD1; CDR3nt: TGTGCCAGCTCTCCCGGGACAGGGGAATCAGATACGCAGTATTTT; CDR3aa: CASSPGTGESDTQYF
abundance: -; j_gene: TRBJ2-7; v_gene: TRBV27; d_gene: TRBD2; CDR3nt: TGTGCCAGCAGTCTAATGGCGGGAGCGGCCTACGAGCAGTACTTC; CDR3aa: CASSLMAGAAYEQYF
abundance: -; j_gene: TRBJ1-5; v_gene: TRBV6-1; d_gene: -; CDR3nt: TGTGCCAGCAGGTACAGGGCTGGGGATCAGCCCCAGCATTTT; CDR3aa: CASRYRAGDQPQHF
abundance: -; j_gene: TRBJ2-2; v_gene: TRBV29-1; d_gene: TRBD1; CDR3nt: TGCAGCGTTGAAGATCCATACCAGGGGGCGGGTACCGGGGAGCTGTTTTTT; CDR3aa: CSVEDPYQGAGTGELFF
abundance: -; j_gene: TRBJ1-5; v_gene: TRBV30; d_gene: -; CDR3nt: TGTGCCTGGAGTGTGACAGTCAATCAGCCCCAGCATTTT; CDR3aa: CAWSVTVNQPQHF
abundance: -; j_gene: TRBJ2-7; v_gene: TRBV7-2; d_gene: TRBD2; CDR3nt: TGTGCCAGCAGCTTAGTGGTTGGGAGGGGCGAGCAGTACTTC; CDR3aa: CASSLVVGRGEQYF
abundance: once; j_gene: TRBJ1-2; v_gene: TRBV2; d_gene: -; CDR3nt: TGTGCCAGCAGCTTAAAAGACCGAGAAGGCTACACCTTC; CDR3aa: CASSLKDREGYTF
abundance: -; j_gene: TRBJ2-6; v_gene: TRBV27; d_gene: TRBD2; CDR3nt: TGTGCCAGCAGTTTACGGCGGGAGGGCAACGGGGCCAACGTCCTGACTTTC; CDR3aa: CASSLRREGNGANVLTF
abundance: -; j_gene: TRBJ2-1; v_gene: TRBV27; d_gene: -; CDR3nt: TGTGCCAGCAGTTTTGTAGGGCTTGCCCCCAATGAGCAGTTCTTC; CDR3aa: CASSFVGLAPNEQFF
abundance: -; j_gene: TRBJ1-2; v_gene: TRBV2; d_gene: -; CDR3nt: TGTGCCAGCAGTGAAAACAGAGACTATGGCTACACCTTC; CDR3aa: CASSENRDYGYTF